The 31 T cell receptor beta chains below come from one sample, sequenced in a study of beta chain features in type 1 diabetes (dated by TCRdb to 2016 to 2019). Libraries were prepared through the immunoSEQ multiplex PCR assay. The entire amount of isolated RNA was reverse transcribed using the High Capacity cDNA Reverse Transcription Kit, so the sequenced TCRB transcripts were expressed ones. TCRdb's version of the immuneACCESS table is confined to in-frame rearrangements and falls short of the full clone set. An unresolved V gene accounts for under half of the shortfall where checked; the remainder is of unknown origin. This sample lists 330,000 or so clones; around 19% were detected once. The top ten hold 0.035% to 0.055% of the sample. The specimen was naive CD4+ T cells from blood. The cell subset or site label here, explained by the study, means: true naive CD4+ T cells. The receptors stem from a woman between 18 and 30 years old in good health.

The rearrangement uses TRBV7-2 and TRBJ2-5; 8 nucleotides line up with TRBD2. Germline V gene data show CDR1 as SGHTA and CDR2 as FQGNSA. The CDR3 is made up of 14 amino acids. V was pared by 4 bases and J by 4 bases, with 5 bases of the junction left unmatched. This CDR3 is CASSSTSGGETQYF. The CDR3 coding sequence is TGTGCCAGCAGCTCCACCAGCGGGGGAGAGACCCAGTACTTC.

The chain uses TRBV9 and TRBJ2-7; TRBD2 agrees at 11 bases. There are 16 residues in the CDR3. V dropped 0 bases and J dropped 1; count of bases not matched to a gene: 3. Germline CDR1 reads SGDLS; CDR2 reads YYNGEE. CDR3 in DNA: TGTGCCAGCAGCGTAGAAGGGACTAGCGGATCCTACGAGCAGTACTTC. Translated, it gives CASSVEGTSGSYEQYF.

This clone was observed a handful of times. This chain joins TRBV29-1 and TRBJ2-2; D unresolved. Germline V gene lookup returns CDR1 SQVTM and CDR2 ANQGSEA. V was shortened by 6 bases and J by 6 bases, with 11 bases between the two germline ends. This CDR3 contains 12 residues. The CDR3 loop is CSVRWAAGELFF. The CDR3 bases are TGCAGCGTCCGATGGGCCGCCGGGGAGCTGTTTTTT.

The chain has TRBV9 and TRBJ2-3, with 11 bases that match TRBD1. Germline-derived CDR1 and CDR2 are SGDLS and YYNGEE. J was trimmed by 3 bases and V by 0 bases; bases with no gene match: 3. The CDR3 extends over 16 amino acids. The CDR3 here is CASSVGTGGRTDTQYF. CDR3 in DNA: TGTGCCAGCAGCGTAGGGACAGGGGGCAGGACAGATACGCAGTATTTT.

This clone turned up a few times. This chain uses TRBV30 with TRBJ1-6; the match to TRBD1 covers 8 bases. J was trimmed by 10 bases and V by 3 bases; bases with no gene match: 8. CDR3 length equals 14 residues. Germline CDR1 is GTSNPN and CDR2 is SVGIG (reference sequence). CDR3: CAWRSDRGRSPLHF. The CDR3 DNA sequence: TGTGCCTGGAGATCCGACAGGGGACGGTCACCCCTCCACTTT. The full variable domain, its missing parts supplied by reference TRBV30 and TRBJ1-6, is SQTIHQWPATLVQPVGSPLSLECTVEGTSNPNLYWYRQAAGRGLQLLFYSVGIGQISSEVPQNLSASRPQDRQFILSSKKLLLSDSGFYLCAWRSDRGRSPLHFGNGTRLTVT.

This chain joins TRBV11-3 and TRBJ2-3; no clear D. The CDR3 extends over 14 amino acids. V lost 3 bases to trimming and J lost 1 base, with 8 bases between them. The germline CDR1 and CDR2 sequences are SGHNT and YENEEA. CDR3 region: CASSLASGTDTQYF. In DNA, the CDR3 is TGTGCCAGCAGCTTGGCGAGCGGCACAGATACGCAGTATTTT.

This clone has more than one count but fewer than ten. V is TRBV30 and J is TRBJ2-5; D is possibly TRBD1 (5 bases). Germline V gives CDR1 GTSNPN, CDR2 SVGIG (reference sequence). V shed 2 bases and J shed 5 bases, with 12 bases lying between them. The CDR3 totals 13 residues. The CDR3 DNA sequence: TGTGCCTGGAGTCCAGGGAAAGGGGAGACCCAGTACTTC. It encodes CAWSPGKGETQYF.

The chain has TRBV5-4 and TRBJ1-1; TRBD1 matches 8 bases. The germline V gene encodes CDR1 SGHNT and CDR2 YYREEE (reference sequence). Losses at the gene ends were 2 bases for V and 6 bases for J; bases not matched to a gene: 3. The CDR3 consists of 13 residues. In nucleotides, the CDR3 is TGTGCCAGCAGCTTCAGGGGGCACCCTGAAGCTTTCTTT. Residues: CASSFRGHPEAFF.

J is TRBJ1-2 and V is TRBV5-6; possibly TRBD1 for D (6 bases). Trimming left V 3 bases short and J 4 bases short, with 13 bases between. Germline values: CDR1 SGHDT, CDR2 YYEEEE. The CDR3 totals 14 residues. The DNA of the CDR3 is TGTGCCAGCAGCTCGACAACAGGGATCTATGGCTACACCTTC. Its protein product is CASSSTTGIYGYTF.

This clone was detected only a few times. The chain couples TRBV29-1 to TRBJ1-2; TRBD1 matches at 8 bases. CDR1 is SQVTM, CDR2 ANQGSEA, per germline. The trim removed 1 base at V and 1 base at J, leaving 2 bases unmatched. The CDR3 is 14 residues long. This CDR3 reads CSVEAGGFNYGYTF. The CDR3 DNA reads as TGCAGCGTTGAAGCAGGGGGCTTTAACTATGGCTACACCTTC.

In its sample, this clone was seen a few times. Other DNA sequences in the same sample also yield this CDR3. The rearrangement uses TRBV30 and TRBJ1-2; D possibly corresponds to TRBD1 (5 bases). Trimming stripped 2 bases from V and 3 bases from J, with 7 bases between. The CDR3 spans 12 residues. Germline V gene lookup returns CDR1 GTSNPN and CDR2 SVGIG (reference sequence). The CDR3 loop is CAWSRGDYGYTF. For the CDR3, the DNA is TGTGCCTGGAGTAGGGGTGACTATGGCTACACCTTC.

The chain joins TRBV27 to TRBJ1-1, with TRBD1 identical over 9 bases. Losses at the gene ends were 6 bases for V and 5 bases for J; bases not matched to a gene: 7. CDR1 is MNHEY and CDR2 is SMNVEV in the germline V gene (reference sequence). This CDR3 is built from 14 residues. This CDR3 reads CASRPTGGGTEAFF. The CDR3 coding sequence is TGTGCCAGCAGACCGACAGGGGGTGGAACTGAAGCTTTCTTT.

This clone has more than one count but fewer than ten. The chain couples TRBV29-1 to TRBJ2-2; 9 bases match TRBD1. V was clipped by 7 bases and J by 4 bases; unmatched bases: 4. Germline assignment: CDR1 SQVTM and CDR2 ANQGSEA. The CDR3 length is 13 residues. The CDR3 DNA is TGCAGCGGCAGACAGGGGGGCACCGGGGAGCTGTTTTTT. It specifies CSGRQGGTGELFF.

This clone was picked up a small number of times. V gene TRBV10-3 combines with J gene TRBJ1-1, with 7 bases matching TRBD1. V lost 10 bases, J lost 2 bases, and 7 bases stayed unmatched. The CDR3 is 13 amino acids. From germline, CDR1 is ENHRY and CDR2 SYGVKD. CDR3 sequence reads: CATTGQINTEAFF. CDR3 DNA: TGTGCCACCACGGGACAGATAAACACTGAAGCTTTCTTT.

This sequence joins TRBV5-1 and TRBJ1-1, with D perhaps TRBD1 (5 bases). CDR1 is SGHRS and CDR2 is YFSETQ in the germline V gene. This CDR3 spans 16 amino acids. V was clipped by 4 bases and J by 6 bases, with 22 bases between them. The CDR3 sequence: CASSDLRGGKKAEAFF. The CDR3 nucleotides are TGCGCCAGCAGCGACCTCCGGGGGGGGAAGAAGGCTGAAGCTTTCTTT. The variable domain in full, completed from reference TRBV5-1 and TRBJ1-1, reads KAGVTQTPRYLIKTRGQQVTLSCSPISGHRSVSWYQQTPGQGLQFLFEYFSETQRNKGNFPGRFSGRQFSNSRSEMNVSTLELGDSALYLCASSDLRGGKKAEAFFGQGTRLTVV.

The rearrangement joins TRBV7-9 to TRBJ2-7; 10 nucleotides line up with TRBD2. The CDR3 spans 16 residues. With 2 bases clipped from V and 3 bases from J, the junction kept 7 bases outside the gene matches. From germline, CDR1 is SEHNR and CDR2 FQNEAQ (reference sequence). This CDR3 is CASSLSGASGSYEQYF. The CDR3 nucleotides read TGTGCCAGCAGCTTATCAGGGGCTAGCGGGAGCTACGAGCAGTACTTC.

The chain has TRBV2 and TRBJ1-1, with 7 bases that match TRBD1. This CDR3 comprises 13 residues. CDR1 SNHLY and CDR2 FYNNEI come from the germline V gene. V gave up 6 bases and J gave up 4 bases; unmatched junction bases: 5. The CDR3 DNA is TGTGCCAGCAGCTTACAGGGGTTCACTGAAGCTTTCTTT. This encodes CASSLQGFTEAFF.

This clone was observed a handful of times. This sequence joins TRBV7-4 and TRBJ2-5; a weak D match, TRBD1 (6 bases). This CDR3 has 13 amino acids. V was clipped by 5 bases and J by 3 bases, with 10 bases between them. CDR1 and CDR2 from the germline V gene are SGHVT and SQSDAQ. The CDR3 nucleotides read TGTGCCAGCAGCCTCAGGGGAGAAGAGACCCAGTACTTC. Amino acids: CASSLRGEETQYF.

The V call is TRBV14, the J call TRBJ1-1, with unresolved D. From germline, CDR1 is SGHDN and CDR2 FVKESK. The CDR3 extends over 16 amino acids. V dropped 1 base and J dropped 1 base, with 13 bases sitting between them. Here the CDR3 reads CASSQGGLTWNTEAFF. In DNA form, the CDR3 reads TGTGCCAGCAGCCAAGGAGGCTTAACCTGGAACACTGAAGCTTTCTTT. Using reference TRBV14 and TRBJ1-1 for the parts outside the CDR3, the full variable domain is EAGVTQFPSHSVIEKGQTVTLRCDPISGHDNLYWYRRVMGKEIKFLLHFVKESKQDESGMPNNRFLAERTGGTYSTLKVQPAELEDSGVYFCASSQGGLTWNTEAFFGQGTRLTVV.

The rearrangement uses TRBV7-9 and TRBJ2-7, with a weak D call TRBD1 (5 bases). The CDR3 length is 13 residues. The V end lost 2 bases, the J end lost 2 bases, and 7 bases lay between the germline ends. The germline CDR1 and CDR2 sequences are SEHNR and FQNEAQ (reference sequence). CDR3 bases: TGTGCCAGCAGCTTAAAGGGGACCTACGAGCAGTACTTC. Translation gives CASSLKGTYEQYF.

There are a few counts of this clone. V gene TRBV6-6 combines with J gene TRBJ2-1, with 8 bases fitting TRBD1. Unmatched junction bases numbered 5, after V lost 4 bases and J lost 3 bases. This CDR3 spans 15 amino acids. Germline V gene sequence: CDR1 MNHNY, CDR2 SVGAGI (reference sequence). The CDR3 is CASSSPGQDYNEQFF. The CDR3 coding sequence is TGTGCCAGCAGTTCTCCGGGACAGGACTACAATGAGCAGTTCTTC.

A few counts support this clone. V is TRBV11-2 and J is TRBJ2-1; 7 bases are shared with TRBD1. V shed 4 bases, J shed 6 bases, and the junction held 9 bases outside the gene matches. CDR3 length equals 15 residues. Germline CDR1 is SGHAT and CDR2 is FQNNGV. The CDR3, as DNA: TGTGCCAGCAGCTCTCTACAGCCAGGGGGCAATGAGCAGTTCTTC. This translates into CASSSLQPGGNEQFF.

V gene TRBV5-6 combines with J gene TRBJ2-1; 9 nucleotides align to TRBD2. CDR3 length equals 15 residues. CDR1 SGHDT and CDR2 YYEEEE come from the germline V gene. V dropped 2 bases and J dropped 2; count of bases not matched to a gene: 2. The DNA for the CDR3 is TGTGCCAGCAGCTTTAGCGGGAGTACCTACAATGAGCAGTTCTTC. It specifies CASSFSGSTYNEQFF. Complete variable domain (other parts from reference TRBV5-6 and TRBJ2-1): DAGVTQSPTHLIKTRGQQVTLRCSPKSGHDTVSWYQQALGQGPQFIFQYYEEEERQRGNFPDRFSGHQFPNYSSELNVNALLLGDSALYLCASSFSGSTYNEQFFGPGTRLTVL.

This clone turned up a few times. The chain couples TRBV30 to TRBJ2-1; TRBD2 matches at 9 bases. CDR3 length: 11 amino acids. Germline CDR1 and CDR2: GTSNPN and SVGIG (reference sequence). The CDR3 DNA follows: TGTTCCGGGGGAGCGGGGGGTGAGCAGTTCTTC. Protein: CSGGAGGEQFF.

The gene calls are TRBV4-1 and TRBJ1-1; TRBD1 aligns across 9 bases. The CDR3 runs 15 residues. Germline trimming cut 5 bases from V and 4 bases from J; bases unmatched to any gene: 8. Germline-derived CDR1 and CDR2 are MGHRA and YSYEKL. The CDR3 loop reads CASSSYRGQGTEAFF. CDR3 nucleotide sequence: TGCGCCAGCAGCTCATACAGGGGGCAGGGCACTGAAGCTTTCTTT.

A few counts support this clone. The J gene is TRBJ2-7, the V gene TRBV6-5, with 9 bases matching TRBD1. This CDR3 contains 16 residues. The V gene's germline CDR1 is MNHEY and CDR2 SVGAGI. J gave up 4 bases and V 2 bases, and 9 bases lay outside the gene matches. The CDR3 DNA reads as TGTGCCAGCAGTTACGGAGCGACAGGGGGTGGATACGAGCAGTACTTC. Encoded protein: CASSYGATGGGYEQYF.

This clone was counted only a few times. The chain combines TRBV12-5 with TRBJ1-6; 8 nucleotides agree with TRBD1. J was trimmed by 9 bases and V by 0 bases; bases with no gene match: 13. CDR1 and CDR2 from the germline V gene are LGHNT and FRNRAP. The CDR3 is 18 amino acids. DNA for the CDR3: TGTGCTAGTGGTTTGGTACTGGGGAACAGGGGGGCGTTTTCACCCCTCCACTTT. Translated, it gives CASGLVLGNRGAFSPLHF.

The V call is TRBV7-9, the J call TRBJ2-7, with 11 nucleotides matching TRBD1. Germline V gene sequence: CDR1 SEHNR, CDR2 FQNEAQ (reference sequence). The CDR3 runs to 17 residues. J lost 3 bases, V lost 4 bases, and 11 bases had no gene match. In DNA form, the CDR3 reads TGTGCCAGCAGCTCTAGTCTTGGGACAGGGGGACTCTACGAGCAGTACTTC. Amino acid sequence: CASSSSLGTGGLYEQYF. The whole variable domain, remainder taken from reference TRBV7-9 and TRBJ2-7, is DTGVSQNPRHKITKRGQNVTFRCDPISEHNRLYWYRQTLGQGPEFLTYFQNEAQLEKSRLLSDRFSAERPKGSFSTLEIQRTEQGDSAMYLCASSSSLGTGGLYEQYFGPGTRLTVT.

This clone occurred a few times. V gene TRBV7-9 combines with J gene TRBJ1-3; D possibly corresponds to TRBD1 (5 bases). CDR1 SEHNR and CDR2 FQNEAQ come from the germline V gene (reference sequence). Trimming cost V 6 bases and J 0 bases, with 12 bases left between them. The CDR3 covers 15 residues. The CDR3 sequence: CASSSTALSGNTIYF. The CDR3 DNA follows: TGTGCCAGCAGTTCGACAGCACTCTCTGGAAACACCATATATTTT.

The rearrangement uses TRBV2 and TRBJ1-5; 10 bases match TRBD1. The V and J ends lost 1 base and 5 bases, in that order; junction bases with no gene match: 2. The CDR3 is made up of 15 amino acids. The germline V gene has CDR1 SNHLY and CDR2 FYNNEI. The CDR3 nucleotides read TGTGCCAGCAGTGAAGATGGGACAGGGGATCAGCCCCAGCATTTT. This sequence encodes CASSEDGTGDQPQHF.

J is TRBJ1-2 and V is TRBV5-8, with 11 bases identical to TRBD1. Germline-derived CDR1 and CDR2 are SGHTS and YDEGEE. CDR3 length: 13 residues. The V and J ends lost 4 bases and 8 bases, in that order; junction bases with no gene match: 4. The CDR3: CASSEDRGLGYTF. Written as DNA, the CDR3 is TGTGCCAGCAGCGAGGACAGGGGGCTCGGCTACACCTTC.